This TCR beta chain appears in the sequencing data of a study of cytomegalovirus exposure and HLA in healthy donors. In the PCR, 60 Vbeta and 13 Jbeta primers were used. Profiling relied on immunoSEQ multiplex PCR, and the TCRdb table lists in-frame clones only, not all of them. The sample holds 130,000 to 150,000 clones, around 82% seen once. Study-level results: HLA allele associations emerged for roughly 16,000 TCR beta sequences in a later analysis, at 0.05 false discovery rate. Later on, a genetic analysis was performed. It linked a missense variant in DCLRE1C with V- and J-gene trimming of TCR beta. Data from an earlier analysis indicated that most TCR beta V segments were productive either about 87% or about 30% of the time.

The germline gives CDR1 LGHNA, CDR2 YSLEER. This CDR3 has 14 residues. V was cut by 0 bases and J by 4 bases, with 6 bases left in between. Concerning this clone: What it recognizes is unknown.

The TCR comes from a man in his forties in good health and CMV-seropositive. The chain employs TRBV4-3 and TRBJ2-2; D gene unclear. Sequenced input: PBMCs. This CDR3 is CASSQEDFTGELFF. In DNA, the CDR3 is TGCGCCAGCAGCCAAGAAGACTTCACCGGGGAGCTGTTTTTT.